This TCR beta chain was captured by sequencing in a study of T cell changes during pregnancy in multiple sclerosis. The CDR3 totals 16 residues. Germline CDR1 reads LNHDA; CDR2 reads SQIVND (reference sequence). V lost 0 bases and J 4 bases, leaving 15 bases between the germline ends. Here immunoSEQ multiplex PCR was the method, and the copy in TCRdb shows in-frame clones only, minus some. The data hold about 73,000 clones, with 85% to 95% observed a single time. This clone was picked up a small number of times. The rearrangement joins TRBV19 to TRBJ1-2; a possible D gene is TRBD1 (5 bases). The material sequenced was peripheral blood, taken in the third trimester of pregnancy. This clonotype was sampled from a female donor in good health, enrolled as a control in a pregnancy study. The CDR3 region has the DNA TGTGCCAGTAGTATAGATCCCCAGGGAGGGAGCTATGGCTACACCTTC. The encoded protein is CASSIDPQGGSYGYTF. The full variable domain, its missing parts supplied by reference TRBV19 and TRBJ1-2, is DGGITQSPKYLFRKEGQNVTLSCEQNLNHDAMYWYRQDPGQGLRLIYYSQIVNDFQKGDIAEGYSVSREKKESFPLTVTSAQKNPTAFYLCASSIDPQGGSYGYTFGSGTRLTVV.